This entry features one T cell receptor beta chain sequence. This entry is derived from a study of blood T cell repertoires in COVID-19. This table comes from immunoSEQ multiplex PCR, and its TCRdb copy is limited to in-frame clones, with some not included. Of just over 350,000 clones listed, about 88% are singletons. All enrollees were roughly 18 to 90 years old and from some 24 US areas. Allocation to cohorts depended on clinical history reported by the participants. CDR1 and CDR2 from the germline V gene are MGHRA and YSYEKL. V gave up 1 base and J gave up 6 bases; unmatched junction bases: 6. The CDR3 covers 15 residues.

Specimen: PBMCs or T cells enriched from blood (not recorded which). The origin of this receptor is a woman younger than 45 who had recovered from COVID-19. The chain couples TRBV4-1 to TRBJ1-2, with 9 nucleotides matching TRBD1. The DNA of the CDR3 is TGCGCCAGCAGCCAAGCCGGGACAGGGCTCGATGGCTACACCTTC. Its protein product is CASSQAGTGLDGYTF.